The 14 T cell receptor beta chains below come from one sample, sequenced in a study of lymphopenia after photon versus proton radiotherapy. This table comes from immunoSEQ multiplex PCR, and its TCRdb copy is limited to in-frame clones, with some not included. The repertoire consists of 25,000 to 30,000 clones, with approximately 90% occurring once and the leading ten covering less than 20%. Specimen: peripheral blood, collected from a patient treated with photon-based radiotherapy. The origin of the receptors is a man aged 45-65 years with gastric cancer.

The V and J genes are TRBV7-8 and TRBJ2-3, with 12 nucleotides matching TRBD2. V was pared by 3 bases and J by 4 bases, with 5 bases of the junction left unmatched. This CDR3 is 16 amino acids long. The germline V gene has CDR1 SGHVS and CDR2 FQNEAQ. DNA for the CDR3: TGTGCCAGCAGCTTCACTAGCGGGGGGTCGGCAGATACGCAGTATTTT. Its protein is CASSFTSGGSADTQYF.

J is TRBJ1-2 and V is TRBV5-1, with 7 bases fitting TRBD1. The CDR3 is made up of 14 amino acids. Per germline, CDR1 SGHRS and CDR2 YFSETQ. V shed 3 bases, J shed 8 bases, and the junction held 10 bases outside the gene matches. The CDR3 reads CASSYNRQGGGYTF. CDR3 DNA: TGCGCCAGCAGCTACAACCGACAGGGCGGAGGCTACACCTTC.

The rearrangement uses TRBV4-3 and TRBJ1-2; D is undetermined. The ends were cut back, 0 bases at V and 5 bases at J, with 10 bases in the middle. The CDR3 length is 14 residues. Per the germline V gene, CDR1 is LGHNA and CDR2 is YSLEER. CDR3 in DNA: TGCGCCAGCAGCCAAGATTCGGGAGTATATGGCTACACCTTC. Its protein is CASSQDSGVYGYTF.

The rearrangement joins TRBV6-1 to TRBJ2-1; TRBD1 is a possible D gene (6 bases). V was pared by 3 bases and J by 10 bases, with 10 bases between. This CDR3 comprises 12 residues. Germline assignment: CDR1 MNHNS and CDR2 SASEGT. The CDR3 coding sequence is TGTGCCAGCAGTGACACAGGGTCAGAGCAGTTCTTC. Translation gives CASSDTGSEQFF.

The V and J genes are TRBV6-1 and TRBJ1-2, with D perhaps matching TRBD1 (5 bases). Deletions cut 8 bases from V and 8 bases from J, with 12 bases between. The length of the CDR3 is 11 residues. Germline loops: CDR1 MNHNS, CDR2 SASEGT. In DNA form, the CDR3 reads TGTGCCAGCCCCGGGGGGTCCGGCTACACCTTC. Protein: CASPGGSGYTF.

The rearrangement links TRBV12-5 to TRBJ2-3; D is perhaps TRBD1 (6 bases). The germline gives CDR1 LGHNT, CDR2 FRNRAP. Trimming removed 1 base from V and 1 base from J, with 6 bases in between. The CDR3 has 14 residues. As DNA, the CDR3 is TGTGCTAGTGGTTTGGGACAGGGCACAGATACGCAGTATTTT. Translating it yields CASGLGQGTDTQYF.

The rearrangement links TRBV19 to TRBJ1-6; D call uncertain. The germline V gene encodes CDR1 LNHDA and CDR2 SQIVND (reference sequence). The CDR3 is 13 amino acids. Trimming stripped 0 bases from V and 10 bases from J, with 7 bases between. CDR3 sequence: CASSIDRVSPLHF. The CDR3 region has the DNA TGTGCCAGTAGTATAGATCGGGTCTCACCCCTCCACTTT.

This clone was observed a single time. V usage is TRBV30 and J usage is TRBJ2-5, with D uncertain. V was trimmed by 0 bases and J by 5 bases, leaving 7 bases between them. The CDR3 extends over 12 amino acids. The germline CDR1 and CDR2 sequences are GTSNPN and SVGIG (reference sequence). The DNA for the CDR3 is TGTGCCTGGAGTGTACGGTGGGAGACCCAGTACTTC. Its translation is CAWSVRWETQYF.

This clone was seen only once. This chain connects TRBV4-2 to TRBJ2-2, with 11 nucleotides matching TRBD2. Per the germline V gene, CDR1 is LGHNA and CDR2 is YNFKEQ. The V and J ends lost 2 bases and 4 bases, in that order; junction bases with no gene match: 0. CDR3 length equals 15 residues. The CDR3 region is CASSQLAGGTGELFF. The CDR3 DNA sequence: TGTGCCAGCAGCCAACTAGCGGGGGGCACCGGGGAGCTGTTTTTT.

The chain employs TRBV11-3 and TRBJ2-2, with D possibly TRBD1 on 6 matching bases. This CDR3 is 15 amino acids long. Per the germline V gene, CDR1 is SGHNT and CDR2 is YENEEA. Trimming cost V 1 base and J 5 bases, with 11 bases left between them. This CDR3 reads CASSLVRGGTGELFF. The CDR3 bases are TGTGCCAGCAGCTTAGTCCGAGGGGGAACCGGGGAGCTGTTTTTT. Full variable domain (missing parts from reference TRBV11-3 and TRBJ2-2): EAGVVQSPRYKIIEKKQPVAFWCNPISGHNTLYWYLQNLGQGPELLIRYENEEAVDDSQLPKDRFSAERLKGVDSTLKIQPAELGDSAVYLCASSLVRGGTGELFFGEGSRLTVL.

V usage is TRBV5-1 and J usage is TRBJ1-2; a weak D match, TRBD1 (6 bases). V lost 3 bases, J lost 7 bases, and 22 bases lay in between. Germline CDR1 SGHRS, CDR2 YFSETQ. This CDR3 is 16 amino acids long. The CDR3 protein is CASSWGVRGQFFGYTF. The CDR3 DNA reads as TGCGCCAGCAGCTGGGGAGTCCGGGGGCAGTTTTTTGGCTACACCTTC.

CDR3 residues: CASSPPREIYEAFF. As DNA, the CDR3 is TGTGCCAGCTCACCTCCCCGGGAAATATATGAAGCTTTCTTT. This chain connects TRBV18 to TRBJ1-1, with no clear D. Germline loops: CDR1 KGHSH, CDR2 LQKENI. CDR3 length: 14 amino acids. V was cut by 3 bases and J by 7 bases, with 15 bases left in between.

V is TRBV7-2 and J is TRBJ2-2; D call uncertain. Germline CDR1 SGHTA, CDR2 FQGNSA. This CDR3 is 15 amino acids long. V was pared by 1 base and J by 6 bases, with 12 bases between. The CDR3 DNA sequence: TGTGCCAGCAGCTTAGGTTCTAGTTACTCCGGGGAGCTGTTTTTT. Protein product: CASSLGSSYSGELFF. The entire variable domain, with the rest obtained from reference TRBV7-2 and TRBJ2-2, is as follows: GAGVSQSPSNKVTEKGKDVELRCDPISGHTALYWYRQSLGQGLEFLIYFQGNSAPDKSGLPSDRFSAERTGGSVSTLTIQRTQQEDSAVYLCASSLGSSYSGELFFGEGSRLTVL.

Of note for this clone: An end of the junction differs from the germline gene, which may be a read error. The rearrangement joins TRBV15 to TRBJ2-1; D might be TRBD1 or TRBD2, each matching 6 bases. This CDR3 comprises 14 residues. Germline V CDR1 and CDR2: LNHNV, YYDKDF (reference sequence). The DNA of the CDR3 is TGTGCCACCAGGAGAGGGGGAGGTGAGAATGAGCAGTTCTTC. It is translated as CATRRGGGENEQFF.